The clone carrying this TCR beta chain has more than one count but fewer than ten. The antigen is unknown. The source of the sample is a study of T-cell memory formation after mild COVID-19. Study-level background: Among the donors, TCR clusters were largely specific to each donor.

Each CDR3 protein gets one entry after TCRdb re-called the 5' RACE reads with MiXCR. The sample holds 350,000 to 500,000 distinct CDR3 sequences, less than 25% seen once. Study findings and constraints: Some SARS-CoV-2-responding clones were already detected in memory before infection. Clones that got smaller from day 15 to 85 had even CD4/CD8, while clones growing later tipped toward CD4+.

The source material was PBMCs or a T cell subset sorted from them (not recorded which). The clonotype comes from an adult woman who had mild COVID-19 (a few samples of this study predate the infection). Cell type and time point are not known.

CDR3 bases: TGTGCCAGCAGTTTAATACTAGCGGACACAGATACGCAGTATTTT. Protein: CASSLILADTDTQYF. The chain uses TRBV12-3 or TRBV12-4 and TRBJ2-3; 8 positions match TRBD2. Losses at the gene ends were 2 bases for V and 2 bases for J; bases not matched to a gene: 3. The CDR3 has 15 amino acids.